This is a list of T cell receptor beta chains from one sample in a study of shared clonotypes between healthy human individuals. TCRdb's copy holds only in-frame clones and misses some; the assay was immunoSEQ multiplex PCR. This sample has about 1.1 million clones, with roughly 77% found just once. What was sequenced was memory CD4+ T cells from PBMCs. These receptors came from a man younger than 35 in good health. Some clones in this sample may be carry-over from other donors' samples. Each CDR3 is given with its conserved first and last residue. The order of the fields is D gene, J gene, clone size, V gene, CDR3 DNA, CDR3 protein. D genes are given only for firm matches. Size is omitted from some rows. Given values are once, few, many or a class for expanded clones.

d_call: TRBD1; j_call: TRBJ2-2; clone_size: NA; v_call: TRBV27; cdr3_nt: TGTGCCAGCAGAAAGACCCTGACAGGGACCATGAACACCGGGGAGCTGTTTTTT; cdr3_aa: CASRKTLTGTMNTGELFF
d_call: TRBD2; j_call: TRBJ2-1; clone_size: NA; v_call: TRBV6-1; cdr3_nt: TGTGCCAGTCTGACTAGCGCCAACTCCTACAATGAGCAGTTCTTC; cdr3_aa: CASLTSANSYNEQFF
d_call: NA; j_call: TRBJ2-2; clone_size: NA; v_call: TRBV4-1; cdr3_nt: TGCGCCAGCAGCCAATCTCTTAGCGACGCGAACACCGGGGAGCTGTTTTTT; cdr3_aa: CASSQSLSDANTGELFF
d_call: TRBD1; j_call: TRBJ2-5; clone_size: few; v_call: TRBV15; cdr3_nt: TGTGCCACCAGCACCCGGACAGGGCAAGAGACCCAGTACTTC; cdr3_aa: CATSTRTGQETQYF
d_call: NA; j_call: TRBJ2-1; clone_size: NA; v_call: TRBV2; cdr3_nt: TGTGCCAGCAGGAACCCGGCGGCTAGCGTGGGTGAGCAGTTCTTC; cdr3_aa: CASRNPAASVGEQFF
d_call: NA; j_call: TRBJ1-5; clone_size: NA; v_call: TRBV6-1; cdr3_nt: TGTGCCAGCAGTGAACACGGTAGCAATCAGCCCCAGCATTTT; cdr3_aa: CASSEHGSNQPQHF
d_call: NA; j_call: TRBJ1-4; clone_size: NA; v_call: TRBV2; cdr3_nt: TGTGCCAGCAGTCTGACAGGCCGTTCCAATGAAAAACTGTTTTTT; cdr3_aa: CASSLTGRSNEKLFF
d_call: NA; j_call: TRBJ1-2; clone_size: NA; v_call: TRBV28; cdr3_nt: TGTGCCAGCACCAAGTCTGGAGGCTATGGCTACACCTTC; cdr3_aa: CASTKSGGYGYTF
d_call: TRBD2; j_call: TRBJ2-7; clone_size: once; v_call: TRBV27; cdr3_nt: TGTGCCAGCAGACCGGGACTAGCGGGAGGGAGTGGTTACGAGCAGTACTTC; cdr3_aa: CASRPGLAGGSGYEQYF
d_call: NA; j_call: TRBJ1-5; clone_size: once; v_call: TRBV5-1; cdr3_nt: TGCGCCAGCAGGAACTTGGGGCCAAGGGTTAATCAGCCCCAGCATTTT; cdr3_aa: CASRNLGPRVNQPQHF
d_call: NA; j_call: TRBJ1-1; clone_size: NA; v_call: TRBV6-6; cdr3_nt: TGTGCCAGCAGTTACCCCGCGGGGAACACTGAAGCTTTCTTT; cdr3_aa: CASSYPAGNTEAFF
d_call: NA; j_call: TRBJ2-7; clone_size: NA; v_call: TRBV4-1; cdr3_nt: TGCGCCAGCAGCCAGCCTCAGGGGGGCGAGCAGTACTTC; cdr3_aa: CASSQPQGGEQYF
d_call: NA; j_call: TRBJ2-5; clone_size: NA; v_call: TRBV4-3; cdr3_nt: TGCGCCAGCAGCCAAGATTCGTACGCAGGAGAGACCCAGTACTTC; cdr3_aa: CASSQDSYAGETQYF
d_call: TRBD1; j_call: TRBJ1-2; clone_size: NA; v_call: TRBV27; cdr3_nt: TGTGCCAGCAGTCTACCGACAGGGCTCTGGGGGTACACCTTC; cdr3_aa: CASSLPTGLWGYTF
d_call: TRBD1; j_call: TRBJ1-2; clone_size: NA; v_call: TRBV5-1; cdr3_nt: TGCGCCAGCAGCTTCGAGACAGGGACATATGGCTACACCTTC; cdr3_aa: CASSFETGTYGYTF
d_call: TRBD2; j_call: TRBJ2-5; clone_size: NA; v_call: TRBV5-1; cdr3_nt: TGCGCCAGCAGCCGAACCCCTAGCGGTCAGGAGACCCAGTACTTC; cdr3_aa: CASSRTPSGQETQYF
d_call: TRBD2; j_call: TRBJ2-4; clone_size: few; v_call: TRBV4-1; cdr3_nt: TGCGCCAGCAGCCAAGCGGGACTAGCGGGAAACATTCAGTACTTC; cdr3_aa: CASSQAGLAGNIQYF
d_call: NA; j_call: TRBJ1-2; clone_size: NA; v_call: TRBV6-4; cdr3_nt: TGTGCCAGCAGTGAAGGGGAGGGCCCCTACGGCTACACCTTC; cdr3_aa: CASSEGEGPYGYTF
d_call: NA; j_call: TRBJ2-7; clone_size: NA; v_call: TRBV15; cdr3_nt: TGTGCCACCAGCAGAGATCCGGGGCTGACCTACGAGCAGTACTTC; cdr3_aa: CATSRDPGLTYEQYF
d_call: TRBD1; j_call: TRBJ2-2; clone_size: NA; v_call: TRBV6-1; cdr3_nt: TGTGCCAGCAGAGGGACAGTATTCTCCGGGGAGCTGTTTTTT; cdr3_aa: CASRGTVFSGELFF
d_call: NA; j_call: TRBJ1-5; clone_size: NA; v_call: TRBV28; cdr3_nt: TGTGCCAGCAGTTTGTTCGTGGGGGGCCATCAGCCCCAGCATTTT; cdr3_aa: CASSLFVGGHQPQHF
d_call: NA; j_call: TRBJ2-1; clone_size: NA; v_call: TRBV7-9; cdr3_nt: TGTGCCAGCAGCTCACGAGGGGACTCCTACAATGAGCAGTTCTTC; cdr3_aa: CASSSRGDSYNEQFF
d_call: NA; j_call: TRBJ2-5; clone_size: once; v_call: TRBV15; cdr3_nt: TGTGCCACAGGGATCGGGGGTCAAGAGACCCAGTACTTC; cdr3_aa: CATGIGGQETQYF
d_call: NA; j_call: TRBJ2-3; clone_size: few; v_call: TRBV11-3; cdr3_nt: TGTGCCAGCAGCTTAGGCGGATTGGGCTTAGATACGCAGTATTTT; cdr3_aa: CASSLGGLGLDTQYF
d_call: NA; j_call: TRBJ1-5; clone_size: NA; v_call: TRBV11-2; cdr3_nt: TGTGCCAGCAGCTCGCGGGGTTTGGGTCAGCCCCAGCATTTT; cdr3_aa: CASSSRGLGQPQHF
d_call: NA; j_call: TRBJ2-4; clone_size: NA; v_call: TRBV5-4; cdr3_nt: TGTGCCAGCAGCTTCACCCTTCGGGGTAGTGAGAAAAACATTCAGTACTTC; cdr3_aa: CASSFTLRGSEKNIQYF
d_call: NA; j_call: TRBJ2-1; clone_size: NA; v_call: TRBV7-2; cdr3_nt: TGTGCCAGCAGCTTATCGGAGGGGGTTCATCAGTTCTTC; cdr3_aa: CASSLSEGVHQFF
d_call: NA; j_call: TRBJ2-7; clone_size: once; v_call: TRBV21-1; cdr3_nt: TGTGCCAGCAGCAAAGCTCGCAGGGGAATCGAAGAGCAGTACTTC; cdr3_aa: CASSKARRGIEEQYF
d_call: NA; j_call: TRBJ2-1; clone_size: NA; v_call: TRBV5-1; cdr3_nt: TGCGCCAGCAGTGAGGGTAATTGGCCCTACAATGAGCAGTTCTTC; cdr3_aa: CASSEGNWPYNEQFF
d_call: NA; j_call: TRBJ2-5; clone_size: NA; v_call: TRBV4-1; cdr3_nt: TGCGCCAGCAGCCAAGATTTCGAGACCCAGTACTTC; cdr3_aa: CASSQDFETQYF
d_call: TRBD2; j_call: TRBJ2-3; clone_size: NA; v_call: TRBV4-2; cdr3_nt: TGTGCCAGCAGCCAAGTAGGGCTAGCGGGGCAGTATTTT; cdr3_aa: CASSQVGLAGQYF
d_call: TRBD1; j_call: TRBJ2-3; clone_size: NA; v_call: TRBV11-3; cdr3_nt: TGTGCCAGCAGCGCATCCGGGACAGGGTATACGCAGTATTTT; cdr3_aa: CASSASGTGYTQYF
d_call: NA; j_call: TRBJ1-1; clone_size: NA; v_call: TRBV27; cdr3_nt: TGTGCCAGCAGTTCCGGGACGGTTCGCAACACTGAAGCTTTCTTT; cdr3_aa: CASSSGTVRNTEAFF
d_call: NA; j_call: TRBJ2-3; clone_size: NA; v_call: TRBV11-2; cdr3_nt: TGTGCCAGCAGCTTAGATTGGGGAAGCACAGATACGCAGTATTTT; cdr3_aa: CASSLDWGSTDTQYF
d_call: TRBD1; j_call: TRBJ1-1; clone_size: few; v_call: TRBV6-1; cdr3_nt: TGTGCCAGCATCCTAGGGGGCTCTGAAGCTTTCTTT; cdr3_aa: CASILGGSEAFF
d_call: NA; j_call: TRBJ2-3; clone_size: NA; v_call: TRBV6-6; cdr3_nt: TGTGCCAGCAGTTCGACGGGGGGCACAGATACGCAGTATTTT; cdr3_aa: CASSSTGGTDTQYF
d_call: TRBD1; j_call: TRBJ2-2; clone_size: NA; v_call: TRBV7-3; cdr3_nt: TGTGCCAGCAGCCTGCGGACAGGGGCCGGGGAGCTGTTTTTT; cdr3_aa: CASSLRTGAGELFF
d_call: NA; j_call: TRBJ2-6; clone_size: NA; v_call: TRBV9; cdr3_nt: TGTGCCAGCAGCGTAGCACCCCCCGGTGTCAGTGCCTCCTCTGGGGCCAACGTCCTGACTTTC; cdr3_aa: CASSVAPPGVSASSGANVLTF
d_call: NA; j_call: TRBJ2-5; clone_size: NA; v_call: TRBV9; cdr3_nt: TGTGCCAGCAGCGTAGTGGAGGGGGGGACCCAGTACTTC; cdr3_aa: CASSVVEGGTQYF
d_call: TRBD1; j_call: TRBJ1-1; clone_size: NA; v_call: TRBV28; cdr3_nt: TGTGCCAGCAGCTCAGGGGGGAGAGACTCTGAAGCTTTCTTT; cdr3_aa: CASSSGGRDSEAFF
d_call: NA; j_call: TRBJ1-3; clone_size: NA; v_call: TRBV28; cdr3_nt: TGTGCCAGCAGCACATCCGACAGATATGGAAACACCATATATTTT; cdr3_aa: CASSTSDRYGNTIYF
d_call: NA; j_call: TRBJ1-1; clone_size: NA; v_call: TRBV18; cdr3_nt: TGTGCCAGCTCACCAGGGTTGGCGAACACTGAAGCTTTCTTT; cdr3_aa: CASSPGLANTEAFF
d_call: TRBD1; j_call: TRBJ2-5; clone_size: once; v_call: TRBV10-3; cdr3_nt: TGTGCCATCAGGAAACAGGGGCGGCAAGAGACCCAGTACTTC; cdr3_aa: CAIRKQGRQETQYF
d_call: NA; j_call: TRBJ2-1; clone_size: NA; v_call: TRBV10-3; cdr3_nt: TGTGCCACCCCCCGGACGGGAACTCACAATGAGCAGTTCTTC; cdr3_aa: CATPRTGTHNEQFF
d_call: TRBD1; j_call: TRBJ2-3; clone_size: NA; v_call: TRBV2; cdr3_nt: TGTGCCAGCAGTGAAGCGGGGGGGACAGGGGCAGATACGCAGTATTTT; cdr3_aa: CASSEAGGTGADTQYF
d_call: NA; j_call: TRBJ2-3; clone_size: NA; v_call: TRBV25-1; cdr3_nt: TGTGCCACCGCCAGGGGGGTACCTAGCACAGATACGCAGTATTTT; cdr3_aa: CATARGVPSTDTQYF
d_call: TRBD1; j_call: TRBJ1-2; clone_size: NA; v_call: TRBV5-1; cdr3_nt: TGCGCCAGCAGCTTGTTCGGGCAGGGGGACTATGGCTACACCTTC; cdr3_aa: CASSLFGQGDYGYTF
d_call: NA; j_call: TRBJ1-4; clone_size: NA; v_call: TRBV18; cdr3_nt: TGTGCCAGCTCACCACAAATTGCAACTAATGAAAAACTGTTTTTT; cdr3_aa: CASSPQIATNEKLFF
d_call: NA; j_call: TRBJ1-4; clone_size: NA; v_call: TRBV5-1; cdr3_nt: TGCGCCAGCAGGGAATTCCCTCCTAATGAAAAACTGTTTTTT; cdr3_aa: CASREFPPNEKLFF
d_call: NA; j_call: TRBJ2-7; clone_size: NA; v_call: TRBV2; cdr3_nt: TGTGCCAGCAAGGGGCTAGCGCGCTCCTACGAGCAGTACTTC; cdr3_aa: CASKGLARSYEQYF
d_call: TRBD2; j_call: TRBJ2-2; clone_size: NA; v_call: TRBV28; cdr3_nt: TGTGCCAGCAGTTTGTACGGGAGGGCGTACACCGGGGAGCTGTTTTTT; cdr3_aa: CASSLYGRAYTGELFF
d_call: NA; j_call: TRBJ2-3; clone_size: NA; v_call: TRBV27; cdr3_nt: TGTGCCAGCAGAAAAATAGGGGGAGCAAGCACAGATACGCAGTATTTT; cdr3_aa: CASRKIGGASTDTQYF
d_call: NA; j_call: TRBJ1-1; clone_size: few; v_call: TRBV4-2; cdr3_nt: TGTGCCAGCAGCATCCGGACACCAGGGGCTGAAGCTTTCTTT; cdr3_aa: CASSIRTPGAEAFF
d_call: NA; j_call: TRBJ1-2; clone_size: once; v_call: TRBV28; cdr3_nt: TGTGCCAGCAGTTCCCCAGAGAGATACTATGGCTACACCTTC; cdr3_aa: CASSSPERYYGYTF